The sequence of this T cell receptor beta chain was determined in a study of identical twins. Study-wide findings and caveats: Fewer insertions marked abundant cord blood beta clonotypes; young adult naive trended weakly, memory not at all.

This CDR3 has 15 residues. J lost 4 bases, V lost 3 bases, and 6 bases had no gene match. Points on this clonotype: Antigen: not known.

It was template switching that added a universal primer site, and there were unique molecular identifiers on the cDNA. TCRdb fed the 5' RACE reads into MiXCR, producing one record per CDR3 protein. The sample has about 480,000 distinct CDR3 sequences; approximately 15% are singletons. The sample was also linked to a second study, of yellow fever vaccine responses in identical twins.

Sequencing was performed on CD4+ T cells sorted from blood. This chain uses TRBV12-3 or TRBV12-4 with TRBJ2-5; TRBD1 agrees at 9 bases. The receptor was isolated from a woman aged 18 to 35 in good health. The chain's CDR3 is CASSLLDRGGETQYF. The CDR3 DNA sequence: TGTGCCAGCAGTTTGTTGGACAGGGGTGGAGAGACCCAGTACTTC.